This TCR beta chain was captured in a study of OX40 agonist ivuxolimab in advanced cancers. The CDR3 extends over 15 amino acids. Germline V gives CDR1 LNHDA, CDR2 SQIVND (reference sequence). Trimming cost V 6 bases and J 1 base, with 13 bases left between them. The protocol was immunoSEQ multiplex PCR, while the TCRdb copy is restricted to in-frame clones and leaves out a portion. Counted here are roughly 130,000 clones, roughly 93% occurring once; the ten biggest clones make up over 0.15%. The TCR originated in an adult with an advanced solid tumor such as melanoma, head and neck, liver or kidney cancer. The chain couples TRBV19 to TRBJ1-5; D may be TRBD1 (5 bases). The sample here was CD4+ or CD8+ T cells sorted from blood, taken in a trial of the OX40 agonist ivuxolimab. The CDR3 sequence: CASRVGVVSNQPQHF. The CDR3 DNA follows: TGTGCCAGTAGGGTGGGGGTTGTAAGCAATCAGCCCCAGCATTTT.